A selection of T cell receptor beta chains follows, all from one sample in a study of blood T cells in healthy people across ages. TCRdb re-called the 5' RACE reads with MiXCR, one entry per CDR3 protein. The sample has roughly 1,300,000 distinct CDR3 sequences; roughly 59% are singletons. The specimen was blood. These receptors all stem from a man aged 18 to 30 in good health. Each CDR3 is given with its conserved first and last residue. The order of the fields is clone size, CDR3 length, J gene, V gene, D gene, CDR3 protein, CDR3 DNA. D genes are given only for firm matches. Clone sizes are given selectively: once, few, many, or a class where the clone is expanded.

>once|15|TRBJ2-7|TRBV19|TRBD1
CASSIRAGGTYEQYF
TGTGCCAGTAGTATCAGGGCAGGGGGAACCTACGAGCAGTACTTC
>.|17|TRBJ2-6|TRBV7-6|.
CASSLESSYSGANVLTF
TGTGCCAGCAGCTTGGAATCAAGTTACTCTGGGGCCAACGTCCTGACTTTC
>.|13|TRBJ2-7|TRBV3-1|TRBD1
CASAGQGLGEQYF
TGTGCCAGCGCGGGACAGGGGTTGGGGGAGCAGTACTTC
>.|17|TRBJ2-7|TRBV3-1|TRBD2
CASSQDTSGRALYEQYF
TGTGCCAGCAGCCAAGATACTAGCGGGAGGGCCCTCTACGAGCAGTACTTC
>once|13|TRBJ2-1|TRBV28|TRBD2
CASRDSGNDEQFF
TGTGCCAGCAGGGATAGCGGGAACGATGAGCAGTTCTTC
>.|14|TRBJ2-3|TRBV6-5|TRBD1
CASSLQGRTDTQYF
TGTGCCAGCAGTCTACAGGGGAGAACAGATACGCAGTATTTT
>.|16|TRBJ2-7|TRBV4-1|.
CASSQGFLDSSYEQYF
TGCGCCAGCAGCCAAGGGTTCCTGGACAGTTCCTACGAGCAGTACTTC
>.|11|TRBJ2-7|TRBV29-1|.
CSVAGLVEQYF
TGCAGCGTTGCAGGGCTTGTTGAGCAGTACTTC
>.|15|TRBJ2-7|TRBV7-2|.
CASSPWVGQAYEQYF
TGTGCCAGCAGCCCCTGGGTGGGACAAGCCTACGAGCAGTACTTC
>few|13|TRBJ2-2|TRBV27|.
CASSLIGTGELFF
TGTGCCAGCAGTTTAATTGGAACCGGGGAGCTGTTTTTT
>.|15|TRBJ1-2|TRBV20-1|.
CSAHNWEEWGYGYTF
TGCAGTGCTCACAACTGGGAGGAATGGGGCTATGGCTACACCTTC
>.|15|TRBJ1-2|TRBV29-1|.
CSVEGGRGAIYGYTF
TGCAGCGTTGAGGGTGGCCGTGGAGCCATATATGGCTACACCTTC
>once|15|TRBJ2-3|TRBV13|.
CATPSGGPSTDTQYF
TGTGCCACCCCGAGTGGGGGCCCTAGCACAGATACGCAGTATTTT
>.|15|TRBJ2-1|TRBV21-1|.
CASSKGSGRAVGQFF
TGTGCCAGCAGCAAAGGTAGCGGGAGGGCCGTAGGGCAGTTCTTC
>.|14|TRBJ1-6|TRBV12-3/TRBV12-4|.
CASSALGYDSPLHF
TGTGCCAGCAGTGCCTTAGGGTATGATTCACCCCTCCACTTT
>.|16|TRBJ2-3|TRBV4-1|TRBD2
CASSQDHPSGKDTQYF
TGCGCCAGCAGCCAAGATCACCCTAGCGGGAAGGATACGCAGTATTTT
>.|15|TRBJ2-7|TRBV6-5|.
CASSYSSNPSYEQYF
TGTGCCAGCAGTTACTCAAGTAACCCCTCCTACGAGCAGTACTTC
>.|17|TRBJ1-3|TRBV15|.
CATSRDVGQRSGNTIYF
TGTGCCACCAGCAGAGATGTTGGGCAGCGGTCTGGAAACACCATATATTTT
>.|15|TRBJ2-5|TRBV4-1|TRBD2
CASSQDQREGETQYF
TGCGCCAGCAGCCAAGATCAGCGGGAGGGAGAGACCCAGTACTTC
>.|13|TRBJ1-1|TRBV5-5|.
CAQQEQLNTEAFF
TGTGCCCAGCAGGAACAGTTGAACACTGAAGCTTTCTTT
>.|12|TRBJ2-1|TRBV11-2|.
CASSSNQGEQFF
TGTGCCAGCAGCTCCAACCAGGGGGAGCAGTTCTTC
>.|18|TRBJ2-7|TRBV4-3|TRBD1
CASSQGDRVGIGNNEQYF
TGCGCCAGCAGCCAAGGGGACAGGGTGGGGATCGGTAACAATGAGCAGTACTTC
>once|16|TRBJ2-1|TRBV9|.
CASSVEGNMGYNEQFF
TGTGCCAGCAGCGTAGAGGGTAATATGGGCTACAATGAGCAGTTCTTC
>.|14|TRBJ2-7|TRBV5-1|TRBD1
CASSYRDRGREQYF
TGCGCCAGCAGCTACCGGGACAGGGGGCGCGAGCAGTACTTC